This T cell receptor (beta chain) originates from a study of T cell repertoires in cytomegalovirus infection. The overall study: CMV epitopes in the study were HLA-C-restricted (recently identified) and HLA-B-restricted (well studied). It was the public TCR beta signatures that indicated both CMV infection and matching HLA type. Study-wide findings and caveats: Of the TCR beta families, the public ones yielded a cumulative frequency that identified carriers of CMV plus the relevant HLA.

Germline CDR1 reads MNHEY; CDR2 reads SMNVEV (reference sequence). The CDR3 has 15 amino acids. Trimming stripped 0 bases from V and 5 bases from J, with 13 bases between. TCRdb independently ran MiXCR on the reads; one entry per CDR3 protein. This table has about 150,000 distinct CDR3 sequences, around 32% appearing once. About this clonotype: The antigen remains unidentified.

The chain is built from TRBV27 and TRBJ1-2, with D maybe TRBD1 (6 bases). The sequence came from a human donor in good health (CMV status not recorded). Some clones in this sample may be carry-over from other donors' samples. Sequenced material: CD8+ T cells from cultured PBMCs, taken from culture after CMV antigen stimulation. CDR3 sequence: CASSLSPTGAYGYTF. The DNA for the CDR3 is TGTGCCAGCAGTTTATCTCCGACGGGGGCATATGGCTACACCTTC.